The 28 T cell receptor beta chains below were found in one sample sequenced in a study of blood T cell repertoires in COVID-19. Profiled with immunoSEQ multiplex PCR; TCRdb holds only in-frame clones, not every one. The sample includes fewer than 300,000 clones, 85% seen only once; the top ten take under 3%. Sequencing was performed on PBMCs or T cells enriched from blood (not recorded which). All receptors derive from a woman aged 50 to 60 who had recovered from COVID-19.

This clone was observed a single time. This sequence joins TRBV5-1 and TRBJ1-2; no clear D. The CDR3 spans 14 residues. Germline lookup yields CDR1 SGHRS and CDR2 YFSETQ. Between the trimmed V and J ends, which lost 0 bases and 5 bases, there was a span of 11 bases. CDR3 DNA sequence: TGCGCCAGCAGCTTGGGGCAGACACTTTATGGCTACACCTTC. Amino acids: CASSLGQTLYGYTF.

The CDR3 nucleotides read TGTGCCAGCAGCCGGACAGATGGCTACACCTTC. Translated, it gives CASSRTDGYTF. This sequence joins TRBV12-3 or TRBV12-4 and TRBJ1-2, with a possible D match to TRBD1 (6 bases). This CDR3 has 11 amino acids. V was cut by 6 bases and J by 6 bases, with 8 bases left in between.

V and J are TRBV11-2 and TRBJ1-2; D may be TRBD1 (6 bases). Trimming shortened V by 3 bases and J by 0 bases, and 11 bases separated the two germline ends. Germline V gene sequence: CDR1 SGHAT, CDR2 FQNNGV. This CDR3 contains 15 residues. The CDR3 DNA sequence: TGTGCCAGCAGCTTCGGACAGTCCGCTAACTATGGCTACACCTTC. Translated, it gives CASSFGQSANYGYTF.

V usage is TRBV9 and J usage is TRBJ1-2; 8 positions match TRBD1. Germline values: CDR1 SGDLS, CDR2 YYNGEE. The ends lost 0 bases at V and 3 bases at J; junction bases unmatched: 4. The CDR3 has 15 residues. The CDR3 spells CASSVVTGGYYGYTF. The DNA for the CDR3 is TGTGCCAGCAGCGTAGTCACAGGGGGTTACTATGGCTACACCTTC. Complete variable domain (other parts from reference TRBV9 and TRBJ1-2): DSGVTQTPKHLITATGQRVTLRCSPRSGDLSVYWYQQSLDQGLQFLIQYYNGEERAKGNILERFSAQQFPDLHSELNLSSLELGDSALYFCASSVVTGGYYGYTFGSGTRLTVV.

The chain carries TRBV4-2 and TRBJ2-6; tentatively, D is TRBD1 (5 bases). V was cut by 4 bases and J by 0 bases, with 10 bases left in between. CDR3 length: 16 residues. The V gene's germline CDR1 is LGHNA and CDR2 YNFKEQ. The CDR3 bases are TGTGCCAGCAGCCGACAGCCCGACTCTGGGGCCAACGTCCTGACTTTC. This sequence encodes CASSRQPDSGANVLTF.

The chain employs TRBV29-1 and TRBJ1-4; D call uncertain. In germline, CDR1 is SQVTM, CDR2 ANQGSEA. The CDR3 length is 12 residues. V dropped 5 bases and J dropped 7 bases, with 11 bases sitting between them. The CDR3 loop is CSVLSRSEKLFF. The CDR3, as DNA: TGCAGCGTTCTGAGCCGCTCTGAAAAACTGTTTTTT.

Remarks on this clone: The DNA is left out, because the CDR3 cannot be placed on it with certainty; the CDR3 is given as TCRdb lists it. The rearrangement links TRBV6-2 or TRBV6-3 to TRBJ1-5; the DNA was not used to check the table's D call, TRBD1. Germline CDR1 is MNHEY and CDR2 is SVGEGT. The CDR3 numbers 16 amino acids, ends counted. The CDR3 here is CASSYIGGEAISPSIF.

In this sample, this clone turned up once. The V call is TRBV5-5, the J call TRBJ1-2, with 7 bases fitting TRBD1. J lost 8 bases, V lost 4 bases, and 11 bases had no gene match. The CDR3 totals 14 residues. In germline, CDR1 is SGHKS, CDR2 YYEKEE (reference sequence). The CDR3 DNA follows: TGTGCCAGCAGCCCCCGACAGGGTCGGGAGGGCTACACCTTC. Translating gives CASSPRQGREGYTF.

The chain employs TRBV2 and TRBJ2-1, with D unclear. CDR3 length: 15 amino acids. Germline loops: CDR1 SNHLY, CDR2 FYNNEI. Trimming cost V 3 bases and J 6 bases, with 15 bases left between them. CDR3 nucleotide sequence: TGTGCCAGCAGTGACGAACCAACCTATCGCAATGAGCAGTTCTTC. It yields the protein CASSDEPTYRNEQFF. Full variable domain (missing parts from reference TRBV2 and TRBJ2-1): EPEVTQTPSHQVTQMGQEVILRCVPISNHLYFYWYRQILGQKVEFLVSFYNNEISEKSEIFDDQFSVERPDGSNFTLKIRSTKLEDSAMYFCASSDEPTYRNEQFFGPGTRLTVL.

The chain recombines TRBV2 with TRBJ2-7, with 7 bases fitting TRBD1. Losses at the gene ends were 6 bases for V and 3 bases for J; bases not matched to a gene: 8. CDR3 length: 14 residues. Germline CDR1 is SNHLY and CDR2 is FYNNEI. The CDR3 spells CASSLTGWNYEQYF. In nucleotides, the CDR3 is TGTGCCAGCAGCCTGACAGGGTGGAACTACGAGCAGTACTTC.

V is TRBV7-9 and J is TRBJ2-1, with 8 nucleotides matching TRBD2. V gave up 1 base and J gave up 4 bases; unmatched junction bases: 6. The CDR3 extends over 16 amino acids. CDR1 SEHNR and CDR2 FQNEAQ come from the germline V gene (reference sequence). CDR3 sequence: CASSLGGTRAYNEQFF. In nucleotides, the CDR3 is TGTGCCAGCAGCTTAGGTGGGACTAGGGCTTACAATGAGCAGTTCTTC.

This chain uses TRBV4-1 with TRBJ1-2; D possibly corresponds to TRBD1 (6 bases). The CDR3 consists of 14 residues. CDR1 and CDR2 (germline): MGHRA, YSYEKL. The V end was cut by 6 bases, the J end by 4 bases, with 15 bases between. The CDR3 DNA sequence: TGCGCCAGCAGTCCAGGGGAAGCATTCTATGGCTACACCTTC. Its translation: CASSPGEAFYGYTF.

CDR3: CASSYTGTGGNEQYF. The CDR3 region has the DNA TGTGCCAGCAGCTATACCGGGACAGGGGGAAACGAGCAGTACTTC. The chain joins TRBV5-4 to TRBJ2-7, with 11 bases aligning to TRBD1. This CDR3 region has 15 residues. Germline loops: CDR1 SGHNT, CDR2 YYREEE (reference sequence). V trimming: 3 bases; J trimming: 5 bases; junction bases outside the gene matches: 7.

V and J are TRBV6-2 or TRBV6-3 and TRBJ2-3; D not resolved. The V and J ends lost 4 bases and 4 bases respectively, with 3 bases between them. The CDR3 is made up of 11 amino acids. Germline V gene lookup returns CDR1 MNHEY and CDR2 SVGEGT. The CDR3 is CASSSADTQYF. DNA for the CDR3: TGTGCCAGCAGTTCCGCAGATACGCAGTATTTT.

This chain links TRBV12-3 or TRBV12-4 with TRBJ1-2, with 7 bases identical to TRBD1. The trim removed 6 bases at V and 4 bases at J, leaving 5 bases unmatched. This CDR3 has 13 residues. CDR3 region: CASSHAGGYGYTF. The CDR3 DNA reads TGTGCCAGCAGCCACGCAGGGGGCTATGGCTACACCTTC.

The chain employs TRBV4-1 and TRBJ2-5; TRBD2 agrees at 9 bases. Per the germline V gene, CDR1 is MGHRA and CDR2 is YSYEKL. J gave up 5 bases and V 1 base, and 5 bases lay outside the gene matches. The length of the CDR3 is 15 residues. CDR3 amino acids: CASSQGGLAWETQYF. In nucleotides, the CDR3 is TGCGCCAGCAGCCAAGGGGGACTAGCTTGGGAGACCCAGTACTTC.

The rearrangement links TRBV28 to TRBJ1-5; D is undetermined. Germline CDR1 is MDHEN and CDR2 is SYDVKM. V gave up 2 bases and J gave up 6 bases, with 5 bases separating them. This CDR3 spans 12 amino acids. The CDR3 here is CASSLHGQPQHF. DNA for the CDR3: TGTGCCAGCAGTTTACACGGTCAGCCCCAGCATTTT. The full variable domain, in which reference TRBV28 and TRBJ1-5 provide the parts outside the CDR3, is DVKVTQSSRYLVKRTGEKVFLECVQDMDHENMFWYRQDPGLGLRLIYFSYDVKMKEKGDIPEGYSVSREKKERFSLILESASTNQTSMYLCASSLHGQPQHFGDGTRLSIL.

This clone was found once. The chain is built from TRBV10-1 and TRBJ2-7; 9 positions agree with TRBD2. V dropped 0 bases and J dropped 5; count of bases not matched to a gene: 14. This CDR3 has 18 residues. In germline, CDR1 is WNHNN, CDR2 SYGVQD (reference sequence). The CDR3 sequence: CASSESGTSFRSRHEQYF. As DNA, the CDR3 is TGCGCCAGCAGTGAGTCCGGGACTAGCTTTAGATCTCGCCACGAGCAGTACTTC.

This clone showed up just a few times. The rearrangement joins TRBV2 to TRBJ1-2, with 9 bases identical to TRBD1. This CDR3 has 15 amino acids. With V trimmed by 2 bases and J by 4 bases, 5 bases remained unmatched. Germline CDR1 and CDR2: SNHLY and FYNNEI. The CDR3 DNA is TGTGCCAGCAGTGAATTGGGGACAGGGCTCTATGGCTACACCTTC. Encoded protein: CASSELGTGLYGYTF.

The V call is TRBV7-2, the J call TRBJ2-5, with 8 nucleotides matching TRBD1. Germline assignment: CDR1 SGHTA and CDR2 FQGNSA. This CDR3 is built from 16 residues. After removal of 1 base from V and 4 bases from J, the junction contained 8 bases not matched to a gene. CDR3 amino acids: CASSLVASRGLETQYF. In DNA form, the CDR3 reads TGTGCCAGCAGCTTAGTTGCCAGCAGGGGGCTAGAGACCCAGTACTTC.

V gene TRBV30 combines with J gene TRBJ2-4, with 7 nucleotides matching TRBD1. The V segment lost 3 bases and the J segment 0 bases; nucleotides outside the gene matches: 8. The CDR3 spans 16 residues. The germline V gene encodes CDR1 GTSNPN and CDR2 SVGIG (reference sequence). CDR3 sequence: CAWSRDSGIAKNIQYF. The CDR3 DNA follows: TGTGCCTGGAGCCGGGACAGTGGGATAGCCAAAAACATTCAGTACTTC. The full variable domain, with the rest looked up from reference TRBV30 and TRBJ2-4, is SQTIHQWPATLVQPVGSPLSLECTVEGTSNPNLYWYRQAAGRGLQLLFYSVGIGQISSEVPQNLSASRPQDRQFILSSKKLLLSDSGFYLCAWSRDSGIAKNIQYFGAGTRLSVL.

The chain joins TRBV2 to TRBJ2-3; 8 bases agree with TRBD2. The germline V gene has CDR1 SNHLY and CDR2 FYNNEI. The CDR3 length is 17 residues. V trimming: 4 bases; J trimming: 0 bases; junction bases outside the gene matches: 9. The CDR3 DNA follows: TGTGCCAGCAGTGCCCACGGGGGGGCGGGGAGCACAGATACGCAGTATTTT. It yields the protein CASSAHGGAGSTDTQYF.

This sequence joins TRBV6-5 and TRBJ1-2; D is perhaps TRBD1 (6 bases). Germline CDR1 and CDR2: MNHEY and SVGAGI. The CDR3 extends over 14 amino acids. Deletions cut 4 bases from V and 5 bases from J, with 14 bases between. In DNA form, the CDR3 reads TGTGCCAGCAGTTCCATAGACAGGACGTATGGCTACACCTTC. It codes for CASSSIDRTYGYTF.

V usage is TRBV11-3 and J usage is TRBJ2-7; 9 nucleotides line up with TRBD1. This CDR3 is 15 amino acids long. Germline CDR1 is SGHNT and CDR2 is YENEEA. Trimming at V came to 4 bases and at J to 5 bases, leaving 9 bases not matched to a gene. The CDR3 DNA reads as TGTGCCAGCAGCTCCACGGGGACAGGGAATCACGAGCAGTACTTC. This gives the protein CASSSTGTGNHEQYF.

This chain uses TRBV19 with TRBJ1-1; maybe TRBD1 (6 bases). Germline lookup yields CDR1 LNHDA and CDR2 SQIVND (reference sequence). CDR3 length: 17 amino acids. Trimming stripped 6 bases from V and 2 bases from J, with 22 bases between. CDR3 in amino acids: CASSRWAMDSRNTEAFF. DNA for the CDR3: TGTGCCAGTAGCCGCTGGGCGATGGACAGTCGTAACACTGAAGCTTTCTTT.

This rearrangement joins TRBV2 to TRBJ2-1; 9 bases match TRBD2. V was pared by 9 bases and J by 7 bases, with 7 bases of the junction left unmatched. The CDR3 spans 13 residues. Germline V gene lookup returns CDR1 SNHLY and CDR2 FYNNEI. CDR3 sequence: CARNSGRRNEQFF. The CDR3 region has the DNA TGTGCCAGAAATAGCGGGAGACGGAATGAGCAGTTCTTC.

The chain uses TRBV9 and TRBJ1-1; tentatively, D is TRBD1 (5 bases). The V end was cut by 4 bases, the J end by 5 bases, with 15 bases between. Germline lookup yields CDR1 SGDLS and CDR2 YYNGEE. The CDR3 contains 14 residues. CDR3 in amino acids: CASSFGTGKTEAFF. The CDR3 DNA reads as TGTGCCAGCAGCTTCGGGACTGGGAAGACTGAAGCTTTCTTT.

This chain joins TRBV5-1 and TRBJ2-7; TRBD1 aligns across 12 bases. Losses at the gene ends were 4 bases for V and 5 bases for J; bases not matched to a gene: 4. The CDR3 has 14 amino acids. Germline V CDR1 and CDR2: SGHRS, YFSETQ. The CDR3 sequence: CASSLGQGAHEQYF. DNA for the CDR3: TGCGCCAGCAGCCTGGGACAGGGGGCCCACGAGCAGTACTTC.